A single sample is the source of the 24 T cell receptor beta chains below, sequenced in a study of shared clonotypes between healthy human individuals. Sequenced by immunoSEQ multiplex PCR; TCRdb stores in-frame clones only, minus some. Of more than 1,200,000 clones in the sample, around 98.5% were seen once. The sample consisted of naive CD4+ T cells sorted from blood. Subset defined: CD45RA+ positively selected. Receptors were obtained from a man younger than 45 in good health.

The genes are TRBV4-3 and TRBJ2-1; D is undetermined. The CDR3 is made up of 13 amino acids. CDR1 and CDR2 (germline): LGHNA, YSLEER. V was clipped by 0 bases and J by 9 bases, with 9 bases between them. CDR3 loop: CASSQESWGEQFF. For the CDR3, the DNA is TGCGCCAGCAGCCAAGAATCCTGGGGTGAGCAGTTCTTC.

V usage is TRBV7-9 and J usage is TRBJ1-1; no definite D call. The CDR3 runs 13 residues. V lost 5 bases and J lost 4, with 11 bases in between. In germline, CDR1 is SEHNR, CDR2 FQNEAQ (reference sequence). The CDR3 is CASSLSSGTEAFF. The CDR3 coding sequence is TGTGCCAGCAGCCTTTCCTCCGGCACTGAAGCTTTCTTT. Complete variable domain (other parts from reference TRBV7-9 and TRBJ1-1): DTGVSQNPRHKITKRGQNVTFRCDPISEHNRLYWYRQTLGQGPEFLTYFQNEAQLEKSRLLSDRFSAERPKGSFSTLEIQRTEQGDSAMYLCASSLSSGTEAFFGQGTRLTVV.

The rearrangement links TRBV6-6 to TRBJ1-1; D is uncertain. V dropped 2 bases and J dropped 0 bases, with 7 bases sitting between them. CDR1 is MNHNY and CDR2 is SVGAGI in the germline V gene (reference sequence). The CDR3 consists of 14 residues. CDR3: CASSYEELNTEAFF. The CDR3, as DNA: TGTGCCAGCAGTTACGAGGAGCTGAACACTGAAGCTTTCTTT.

The rearrangement joins TRBV4-1 to TRBJ2-7, with D possibly being TRBD1 or TRBD2 (5 bases each). Trimming shortened V by 6 bases and J by 4 bases, and 10 bases separated the two germline ends. The CDR3 spans 12 residues. From germline, CDR1 is MGHRA and CDR2 YSYEKL. CDR3 DNA sequence: TGCGCCAGCAGTCTCGGGGCTTACGAGCAGTACTTC. This encodes CASSLGAYEQYF.

The chain recombines TRBV11-2 with TRBJ2-1; 8 nucleotides match TRBD1. Germline CDR1 and CDR2: SGHAT and FQNNGV. This CDR3 comprises 15 residues. After removal of 3 bases from V and 4 bases from J, the junction contained 5 bases not matched to a gene. Written as DNA, the CDR3 is TGTGCCAGCAGCTTTTTCCAGGGGGCATACAATGAGCAGTTCTTC. Its protein is CASSFFQGAYNEQFF.

A word on this clone: Other DNA sequences in this sample translate to the same CDR3. The V call is TRBV28, the J call TRBJ2-6; TRBD1 matches at 7 bases. This CDR3 spans 16 amino acids. V shed 6 bases and J 0 bases; nucleotides not matched to a gene: 5. CDR1 is MDHEN and CDR2 is SYDVKM in the germline V gene. CDR3 in amino acids: CASSLGTASGANVLTF. The CDR3 nucleotides read TGTGCCAGCAGCTTAGGGACAGCCTCTGGGGCCAACGTCCTGACTTTC.

As regards this clone: Other DNA sequences within the sample encode an identical CDR3. The rearrangement uses TRBV4-3 and TRBJ1-1, with D unresolved. V gave up 1 base and J gave up 1 base, with 4 bases separating them. CDR1 is LGHNA, CDR2 YSLEER, per germline. The CDR3 spans 13 residues. CDR3 residues: CASSQGRNTEAFF. In DNA form, the CDR3 reads TGCGCCAGCAGCCAAGGAAGGAACACTGAAGCTTTCTTT.

About this clone: In the same sample, other DNA sequences code for this CDR3. The CDR3 DNA reads TGTGCCAGCTCACCGGGAAGCTCCTACGAGCAGTACTTC. It translates to CASSPGSSYEQYF. V and J are TRBV18 and TRBJ2-7; D gene ambiguous. Trimming stripped 3 bases from V and 0 bases from J, with 6 bases between. The CDR3 contains 13 residues. Germline V gene data show CDR1 as KGHSH and CDR2 as LQKENI.

The rearrangement links TRBV5-1 to TRBJ2-1, with D unresolved. This CDR3 is built from 14 residues. V was clipped by 0 bases and J by 14 bases, with 18 bases between them. Per the germline V gene, CDR1 is SGHRS and CDR2 is YFSETQ. As DNA, the CDR3 is TGCGCCAGCAGCTTGGATAGGGCTGGGCCCTTGGAGTTCTTC. It yields the protein CASSLDRAGPLEFF.

The V gene is TRBV7-2, the J gene TRBJ1-1; D possibly corresponds to TRBD1 (6 bases). V shed 5 bases and J shed 2 bases, with 9 bases lying between them. Per the germline V gene, CDR1 is SGHTA and CDR2 is FQGNSA. The CDR3 sequence is 13 residues long. CDR3 bases: TGTGCCAGCAGCGGACAGATAAACACTGAAGCTTTCTTT. Protein sequence: CASSGQINTEAFF.

V is TRBV11-2 and J is TRBJ2-7; D is ambiguous. The CDR3 has 12 amino acids. With 6 bases removed from V and 3 bases from J, the gap between germline ends came to 9 bases. CDR1 is SGHAT and CDR2 is FQNNGV in the germline V gene. CDR3 in amino acids: CASRLTGYEQYF. Here the CDR3 DNA reads TGTGCCAGCAGGCTAACTGGCTACGAGCAGTACTTC.

Points on this clone: This same CDR3 is encoded by further DNA sequences in the sample. The chain uses TRBV7-3 and TRBJ1-3; D is unresolved. This CDR3 region has 13 residues. V dropped 3 bases and J dropped 0 bases, with 3 bases sitting between them. From germline, CDR1 is SGHTA and CDR2 FQGTGA. CDR3 sequence: CASSLGSGNTIYF. The CDR3, as DNA: TGTGCCAGCAGCTTGGGCTCTGGAAACACCATATATTTT.

Only one count was recorded for this clone. The rearrangement joins TRBV15 to TRBJ1-1; the D is unclear. This CDR3 is built from 15 residues. Germline CDR1 reads LNHNV; CDR2 reads YYDKDF (reference sequence). Trimming shortened V by 0 bases and J by 7 bases, and 15 bases separated the two germline ends. DNA of the CDR3: TGTGCCACCAGCAGAGACCCCTGGAGATCGGGTGAAGCTTTCTTT. It specifies CATSRDPWRSGEAFF.

The rearrangement joins TRBV7-2 to TRBJ1-3; TRBD1 matches 7 bases. V lost 3 bases, J lost 1 base, and 6 bases stayed unmatched. Per the germline V gene, CDR1 is SGHTA and CDR2 is FQGNSA. This CDR3 is built from 16 residues. The CDR3 sequence: CASSFGQEGSGNTIYF. CDR3 sequence (DNA): TGTGCCAGCAGCTTTGGACAGGAAGGGTCTGGAAACACCATATATTTT. Full variable domain (outside the CDR3, taken from reference TRBV7-2 and TRBJ1-3): GAGVSQSPSNKVTEKGKDVELRCDPISGHTALYWYRQSLGQGLEFLIYFQGNSAPDKSGLPSDRFSAERTGGSVSTLTIQRTQQEDSAVYLCASSFGQEGSGNTIYFGEGSWLTVV.

V is TRBV6-1 and J is TRBJ1-2; 7 bases match TRBD1. Per the germline V gene, CDR1 is MNHNS and CDR2 is SASEGT. Losses at the gene ends were 11 bases for V and 4 bases for J; bases not matched to a gene: 16. CDR3 size: 15 residues. The CDR3 loop reads CALQPQGVSLYGYTF. The CDR3 nucleotides read TGTGCCTTACAACCCCAGGGGGTTTCCCTCTATGGCTACACCTTC.

The CDR3 DNA follows: TGTGCCAGTGGGGCGACTAGCGGGCAGATACGGGGTGCAGATACGCAGTATTTT. It specifies CASGATSGQIRGADTQYF. This rearrangement joins TRBV19 to TRBJ2-3, with TRBD2 matching 10 bases. Trimming took 8 bases from V and 4 from J; bases not matched to a gene: 18. The CDR3 is made up of 18 amino acids. From germline, CDR1 is LNHDA and CDR2 SQIVND (reference sequence).

On this clone: The same CDR3 arises from other DNA sequences in this sample as well. CDR3 in DNA: TGTGCCAGCAGCTTGGTGGGAAACACCGGGGAGCTGTTTTTT. The encoded protein is CASSLVGNTGELFF. This chain connects TRBV5-5 to TRBJ2-2; D is unclear. Germline V gives CDR1 SGHKS, CDR2 YYEKEE (reference sequence). Trimming took off 0 bases at V and 2 bases at J, with 5 bases between the two ends. The CDR3 covers 14 residues.

This clone was observed once. The chain joins TRBV5-1 to TRBJ2-7; 13 nucleotides line up with TRBD2. Trimming took 1 base from V and 5 from J; bases not matched to a gene: 12. The CDR3 sequence is 18 residues long. CDR1 and CDR2 from the germline V gene are SGHRS and YFSETQ. CDR3 sequence (DNA): TGCGCCAGCAGCTTGTTGGGGAGGACTAGCGGGAGTAACCACGAGCAGTACTTC. It specifies CASSLLGRTSGSNHEQYF.

The chain carries TRBV7-9 and TRBJ1-3, with D perhaps TRBD1 (5 bases). The V gene lost 5 bases and the J gene lost 3 bases, with 11 bases spanning the gap. Germline V CDR1 and CDR2: SEHNR, FQNEAQ (reference sequence). The CDR3 length is 14 residues. This CDR3 is CASSTPGYGNTIYF. The DNA for the CDR3 is TGTGCCAGCAGCACACCAGGGTATGGAAACACCATATATTTT. The full variable domain, with the rest looked up from reference TRBV7-9 and TRBJ1-3, is DTGVSQNPRHKITKRGQNVTFRCDPISEHNRLYWYRQTLGQGPEFLTYFQNEAQLEKSRLLSDRFSAERPKGSFSTLEIQRTEQGDSAMYLCASSTPGYGNTIYFGEGSWLTVV.

The chain employs TRBV5-5 and TRBJ1-2, with no clear D. Trimming left V 1 base short and J 6 bases short, with 10 bases between. CDR3 length: 13 amino acids. Germline assignment: CDR1 SGHKS and CDR2 YYEKEE (reference sequence). As DNA, the CDR3 is TGTGCCAGCAGCTTGTCTGGGTTTGATGGCTACACCTTC. This sequence encodes CASSLSGFDGYTF.

This rearrangement joins TRBV4-2 to TRBJ1-5; a possible D gene is TRBD1 (5 bases). The germline CDR1 and CDR2 sequences are LGHNA and YNFKEQ. Trimming took 0 bases from V and 5 from J, leaving 8 bases between them. The CDR3 totals 14 residues. As DNA, the CDR3 is TGTGCCAGCAGCCAAGAAGAAGGGGATCAGCCCCAGCATTTT. Amino acid sequence: CASSQEEGDQPQHF.

CDR3 region: CASSLRGGSEQYF. CDR3 nucleotides: TGTGCCAGCAGCTTAAGGGGCGGGTCCGAGCAGTACTTC. The chain employs TRBV7-3 and TRBJ2-7; D tentatively reads TRBD1 or TRBD2 (5 bases each). The CDR3 totals 13 residues. Germline V gene lookup returns CDR1 SGHTA and CDR2 FQGTGA. The germline V and J ends were trimmed by 1 base and 6 bases, with 10 bases remaining between them.

The gene calls are TRBV11-2 and TRBJ2-3; 7 positions agree with TRBD2. The CDR3 length is 13 residues. The germline V gene has CDR1 SGHAT and CDR2 FQNNGV. V lost 5 bases and J lost 6; bases outside the gene matches: 5. CDR3 bases: TGTGCCAGCAGCCCGGCGGGAGATGATACGCAGTATTTT. Its protein is CASSPAGDDTQYF.

The chain recombines TRBV19 with TRBJ2-7; 8 bases align to TRBD2. V gave up 2 bases and J gave up 4 bases; unmatched junction bases: 4. This CDR3 comprises 14 residues. Germline V gene data show CDR1 as LNHDA and CDR2 as SQIVND (reference sequence). CDR3 DNA sequence: TGTGCCAGTAGTATACAAGCGGGAGTTTACGAGCAGTACTTC. Protein sequence: CASSIQAGVYEQYF.